The clone carrying this TCR beta chain showed up just a few times. Its cognate antigen is unknown. A patient was excluded if there was uncontrolled infection, other autoimmune disease, pregnancy or lactation. Diagnosis rested on symptoms, serum thyroxine and TRAb, thyroid ultrasound, and orbital computed tomography. This specimen belongs to a study of T cells in Graves' hyperthyroidism and ophthalmopathy. Study-wide results and limits: Most clonotypes that expanded in the thyroid above 0.001 also showed up in blood.

Amplification of TCR beta CDR3 regions was performed using RNA transcripts as template. Carried out on the TCR CDR3, a first-round RT-PCR used the HTBI primer set. TCRdb redid the calling of the multiplex PCR reads with MiXCR, one entry per CDR3 protein. The sample holds a few hundred thousand distinct CDR3 sequences, 46% seen once. Trimming took 6 bases from V and 3 from J; bases not matched to a gene: 4. Germline V gene sequence: CDR1 SGHTA, CDR2 FQGNSA. The CDR3 has 13 amino acids. Sample: peripheral blood or thyroid tissue (not recorded which). This TCR derives from an adult woman with Graves' disease, either hyperthyroidism or ophthalmopathy (not recorded which). This chain joins TRBV7-2 and TRBJ1-1; 7 bases align to TRBD1. The CDR3 sequence: CASRTGPDTEAFF. The CDR3 DNA reads TGTGCCAGCAGGACAGGGCCGGACACTGAAGCTTTCTTT.